These 18 T cell receptor beta chains originate from one sample sequenced in a study of OX40 agonist ivuxolimab in advanced cancers. The repertoire was sequenced with immunoSEQ multiplex PCR; TCRdb's copy has only in-frame clones and lacks some. The sample records 100,000 to 150,000 clones, 92% being singletons. This specimen was CD4+ or CD8+ T cells sorted from blood, taken in a trial of the OX40 agonist ivuxolimab. The receptors come from an adult with an advanced solid tumor such as melanoma, head and neck, liver or kidney cancer.

About this clone itself: This same CDR3 is encoded by further DNA sequences in the sample. The chain has TRBV2 and TRBJ2-1; D might be TRBD1 (5 bases). The germline V gene encodes CDR1 SNHLY and CDR2 FYNNEI. With 1 base removed from V and 0 bases from J, the gap between germline ends came to 7 bases. This CDR3 has 15 residues. The CDR3 protein is CASSEDRSSYNEQFF. CDR3 in DNA: TGTGCCAGCAGTGAAGACAGGAGCTCCTACAATGAGCAGTTCTTC.

The rearrangement uses TRBV30 and TRBJ1-6; D remains unclear. CDR1 is GTSNPN, CDR2 SVGIG, per germline (reference sequence). V was clipped by 1 base and J by 10 bases, with 8 bases between them. The CDR3 contains 12 residues. The CDR3 DNA reads as TGTGCCTGGAGTGAAGCGGCGTCACCCCTCCACTTT. Amino acid sequence: CAWSEAASPLHF.

The chain is built from TRBV29-1 and TRBJ2-1, with 7 bases that match TRBD1. The CDR3 consists of 14 residues. The germline V gene encodes CDR1 SQVTM and CDR2 ANQGSEA. Trimming removed 1 base from V and 7 bases from J; junction bases left unmatched: 7. The CDR3 nucleotides are TGCAGCGTTGAAGGACAGGGTCAGAATAATGAGCAGTTCTTC. This codes for CSVEGQGQNNEQFF.

This clone was seen once. The rearrangement joins TRBV6-5 to TRBJ1-2; 7 bases map to TRBD1. The germline gives CDR1 MNHEY, CDR2 SVGAGI. The CDR3 has 14 residues. V shed 5 bases, J shed 2 bases, and the junction held 5 bases outside the gene matches. Here the CDR3 reads CASSPGRGNYGYTF. For the CDR3, the DNA is TGTGCCAGCAGTCCAGGCAGGGGGAACTATGGCTACACCTTC.

The chain combines TRBV5-1 with TRBJ1-2; D is uncertain. V dropped 5 bases and J dropped 6 bases, with 14 bases sitting between them. The germline CDR1 and CDR2 sequences are SGHRS and YFSETQ. CDR3 length: 13 amino acids. CDR3 DNA: TGCGCCAGCAGTAGCGAGAAGGGCGATGGCTACACCTTC. Protein sequence: CASSSEKGDGYTF.

The chain employs TRBV5-1 and TRBJ1-1, with D unresolved. This CDR3 has 13 residues. V shed 4 bases and J shed 0 bases, with 7 bases lying between them. CDR1 and CDR2 from the germline V gene are SGHRS and YFSETQ. In nucleotides, the CDR3 is TGCGCCAGCAGCATGACAATGAACACTGAAGCTTTCTTT. Protein: CASSMTMNTEAFF.

This clone was observed a few times. The chain has TRBV28 and TRBJ2-7, with 7 bases lining up with TRBD1. This CDR3 has 15 residues. V dropped 4 bases and J dropped 1; count of bases not matched to a gene: 7. CDR1 and CDR2 (germline): MDHEN, SYDVKM. The CDR3 region has the DNA TGTGCCAGCAGTTCCCAGGGGGTTCGGTCCTACGAGCAGTACTTC. Translated: CASSSQGVRSYEQYF.

The genes are TRBV11-3 and TRBJ2-7; 8 positions match TRBD1. The J segment lost 1 base and the V segment lost 8 bases, leaving 13 bases of the junction unmatched. The CDR3 is 16 residues long. From germline, CDR1 is SGHNT and CDR2 YENEEA. The CDR3 DNA sequence: TGTGCCAGCTCCCCGTTTTTTAGACAGGGGTCCTACGAGCAGTACTTC. Its protein is CASSPFFRQGSYEQYF.

The chain uses TRBV27 and TRBJ2-1, with 13 bases identical to TRBD2. Germline-derived CDR1 and CDR2 are MNHEY and SMNVEV (reference sequence). The V gene end was trimmed by 6 bases and the J gene end by 8 bases; junction bases not matched to a gene: 7. The CDR3 is 15 amino acids. CDR3 protein: CASSSELAGGYEQFF. Written as DNA, the CDR3 is TGTGCCAGCAGCTCAGAACTAGCGGGAGGGTATGAGCAGTTCTTC.

The chain couples TRBV7-3 to TRBJ2-5; the D is unclear. V gave up 2 bases and J gave up 0 bases, with 4 bases separating them. The CDR3 runs to 13 residues. Germline assignment: CDR1 SGHTA and CDR2 FQGTGA. CDR3 nucleotide sequence: TGTGCCAGCAGCTTAGCAGACCAAGAGACCCAGTACTTC. Translation: CASSLADQETQYF.

This clone was detected only a few times. This chain joins TRBV4-3 and TRBJ1-1; TRBD1 matches 7 bases. The CDR3 totals 15 residues. V dropped 5 bases and J dropped 2; count of bases not matched to a gene: 8. Germline-derived CDR1 and CDR2 are LGHNA and YSLEER. The CDR3 coding sequence is TGCGCCAGCAGCACTCGGACAGGAACCAACACTGAAGCTTTCTTT. Its protein is CASSTRTGTNTEAFF.

The genes are TRBV10-1 and TRBJ2-5, with 13 bases fitting TRBD2. The V segment lost 6 bases and the J segment 7 bases; nucleotides outside the gene matches: 5. The germline gives CDR1 WNHNN, CDR2 SYGVQD (reference sequence). The CDR3 has 14 amino acids. The CDR3 protein is CASRGTSGKRTQYF. The DNA of the CDR3 is TGCGCCAGCAGGGGGACTAGCGGGAAGCGGACCCAGTACTTC.

This clone was detected only once. This chain joins TRBV7-9 and TRBJ2-1; D is perhaps TRBD2 (6 bases). The V and J ends lost 5 bases and 4 bases respectively, with 21 bases between them. Per the germline V gene, CDR1 is SEHNR and CDR2 is FQNEAQ (reference sequence). CDR3 length: 17 residues. CDR3 DNA sequence: TGTGCCAGCAGCCCCCTCGGGGGTGGAACCAGTTACAATGAGCAGTTCTTC. Residues: CASSPLGGGTSYNEQFF.

V is TRBV6-9 and J is TRBJ2-7, with 10 nucleotides matching TRBD2. V gave up 5 bases and J gave up 1 base; unmatched junction bases: 5. Germline V gene lookup returns CDR1 MNHGY and CDR2 SVAAGI. This CDR3 region has 15 residues. Here the CDR3 DNA reads TGTGCCAGCAGTCCGGGACTAGCGCAATCCTACGAGCAGTACTTC. Its protein product is CASSPGLAQSYEQYF.

This clone showed up just once. V usage is TRBV27 and J usage is TRBJ2-4; D is unclear. Germline values: CDR1 MNHEY, CDR2 SMNVEV (reference sequence). With 5 bases removed from V and 9 bases from J, the gap between germline ends came to 17 bases. The CDR3 is 14 residues long. In DNA form, the CDR3 reads TGTGCCAGCAGTAAAAGAGACCGGCCCGGCATTCAGTACTTC. It encodes CASSKRDRPGIQYF.

The chain combines TRBV5-4 with TRBJ2-3; 8 nucleotides line up with TRBD1. The CDR3 is 13 residues long. Trimming at V came to 5 bases and at J to 4 bases, leaving 3 bases not matched to a gene. CDR1 is SGHNT, CDR2 YYREEE, per germline (reference sequence). The DNA for the CDR3 is TGTGCCAGCAGAATACAGGGGGCAGATACGCAGTATTTT. Its translation is CASRIQGADTQYF.

The genes are TRBV6-5 and TRBJ1-5, with TRBD1 matching over 7 bases. The CDR3 contains 14 residues. Losses at the gene ends were 4 bases for V and 6 bases for J; bases not matched to a gene: 6. Germline V gene lookup returns CDR1 MNHEY and CDR2 SVGAGI. CDR3 DNA: TGTGCCAGCAGTTCAGGGGGGGCCGGTCAGCCCCAGCATTTT. Encoded protein: CASSSGGAGQPQHF.

J is TRBJ1-3 and V is TRBV7-4, with 7 bases aligning to TRBD1. The V and J ends lost 3 bases and 4 bases, in that order; junction bases with no gene match: 6. Germline values: CDR1 SGHVT, CDR2 SQSDAQ. This CDR3 region has 15 residues. Here the CDR3 DNA reads TGTGCCAGCAGCTTGCGACAGGGTTTGGGAAACACCATATATTTT. It is translated as CASSLRQGLGNTIYF.